This TCR beta chain was profiled in a study of identical twins. Study-wide results and caveats: High-abundance cord blood beta clonotypes had fewer insertions; memory repertoires showed none. Model-predicted out-of-frame TCR alpha sharing fell below observed values in monozygotic twins. Twin-shared out-of-frame alpha sequences were enriched for low generation probability.

This clonotype was recorded a few times. Antigen: not known. The germline V and J ends were trimmed by 1 base and 5 bases, with 20 bases remaining between them. The V gene's germline CDR1 is SGHAT and CDR2 FQDESV (reference sequence). The CDR3 is made up of 18 amino acids. Template switching, a step in the protocol, added a universal primer site, and cDNA carried unique molecular identifiers. TCRdb reanalysed the 5' RACE reads using MiXCR and keeps one entry per CDR3 protein. In the table there are under 1 million distinct CDR3 sequences, 9% to 15% of which are singletons. These sequences were also reported in another study, on yellow fever vaccine responses in identical twins.

The sequence was collected from a woman younger than 35 in good health. The J gene is TRBJ2-2, the V gene TRBV11-1; D possibly matches TRBD1 or TRBD2 (7 bases each). Sequencing used PBMCs. The CDR3 DNA follows: TGTGCCAGCAGCTTAGGGCCCAGCGGGACAGTTCCGACCGGGGAGCTGTTTTTT. Translating gives CASSLGPSGTVPTGELFF.